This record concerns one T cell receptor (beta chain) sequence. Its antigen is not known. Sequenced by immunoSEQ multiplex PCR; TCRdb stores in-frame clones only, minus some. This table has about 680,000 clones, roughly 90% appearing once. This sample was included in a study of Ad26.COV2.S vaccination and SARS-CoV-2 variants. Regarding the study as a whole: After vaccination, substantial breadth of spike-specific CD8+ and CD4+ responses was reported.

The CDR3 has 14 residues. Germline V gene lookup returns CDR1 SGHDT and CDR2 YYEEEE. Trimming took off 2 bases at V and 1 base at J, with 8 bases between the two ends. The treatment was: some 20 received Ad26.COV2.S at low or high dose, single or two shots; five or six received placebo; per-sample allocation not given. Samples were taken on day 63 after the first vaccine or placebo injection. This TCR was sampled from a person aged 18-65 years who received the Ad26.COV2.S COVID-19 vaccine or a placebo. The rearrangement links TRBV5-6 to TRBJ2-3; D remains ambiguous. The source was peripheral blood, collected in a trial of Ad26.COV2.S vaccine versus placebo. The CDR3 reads CASSFRQGTDTQYF. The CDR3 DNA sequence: TGTGCCAGCAGCTTTAGGCAAGGCACAGATACGCAGTATTTT.